This passage covers 25 T cell receptor beta chains from one sample sequenced in a study of cytomegalovirus exposure and HLA in healthy donors. The PCR was carried out with 60 Vbeta primers and 13 Jbeta primers. Sequencing was performed with immunoSEQ multiplex PCR; in TCRdb, only in-frame clones are kept and a portion is missing. The data show 150,000 to 250,000 clones, 70% to 85% seen once. Sample: PBMCs. Every receptor here comes from a boy aged 2 to 10 in good health and CMV-seronegative.

CDR3 protein: CASSLGHFQETQYF. The CDR3 DNA follows: TGCGCCAGCAGCTTAGGACACTTCCAAGAGACCCAGTACTTC. J is TRBJ2-5 and V is TRBV5-1; D is possibly TRBD1 (5 bases). This CDR3 has 14 residues. CDR1 is SGHRS, CDR2 YFSETQ, per germline. V was cut by 2 bases and J by 1 base, with 9 bases left in between.

This clone was found a few times. This sample also contains other DNA sequences that code for the same CDR3. J is TRBJ1-2 and V is TRBV18; 9 bases are a match to TRBD1. In germline, CDR1 is KGHSH, CDR2 LQKENI. There are 15 residues in the CDR3. The J segment lost 4 bases and the V segment lost 6 bases, leaving 9 bases of the junction unmatched. DNA of the CDR3: TGTGCCAGCTCGCCTGGACAGGGGTTGAGCTATGGCTACACCTTC. Translation gives CASSPGQGLSYGYTF.

The CDR3 coding sequence is TGTGCCAGCTCACCAGGGGCGGATAATGAGCAGTTCTTC. The encoded protein is CASSPGADNEQFF. V usage is TRBV18 and J usage is TRBJ2-1, with D tentatively TRBD1 (5 bases). Germline CDR1 KGHSH, CDR2 LQKENI. The CDR3 contains 13 residues. V lost 2 bases and J lost 7, with 9 bases in between.

The chain is built from TRBV6-5 and TRBJ1-3, with 9 bases that match TRBD1. The CDR3 length is 15 residues. Germline V CDR1 and CDR2: MNHEY, SVGAGI. V lost 6 bases, J lost 3 bases, and 6 bases stayed unmatched. The CDR3 coding sequence is TGTGCCAGCAGATTCGACAGGGGGGTTGGAAACACCATATATTTT. This codes for CASRFDRGVGNTIYF.

The chain uses TRBV11-2 and TRBJ2-1; 7 nucleotides line up with TRBD2. This CDR3 has 14 amino acids. Germline loops: CDR1 SGHAT, CDR2 FQNNGV. V shed 5 bases, J shed 3 bases, and the junction held 4 bases outside the gene matches. The CDR3 reads CASSPSGIYNEQFF. CDR3 DNA: TGTGCCAGCAGCCCTAGCGGAATCTACAATGAGCAGTTCTTC.

This chain connects TRBV4-1 to TRBJ1-2; TRBD1 matches 9 bases. The CDR3 is 13 residues long. The germline gives CDR1 MGHRA, CDR2 YSYEKL. V lost 6 bases to trimming and J lost 6 bases; unmatched junction nucleotides: 5. The CDR3 bases are TGCGCCAGCAGGCGGACAGGGGAGGATGGCTACACCTTC. Residues: CASRRTGEDGYTF.

V is TRBV27 and J is TRBJ2-7; D gene unclear. Trimming stripped 0 bases from V and 5 bases from J, with 8 bases between. The germline V gene has CDR1 MNHEY and CDR2 SMNVEV (reference sequence). There are 13 residues in the CDR3. The CDR3: CASSLSNSHEQYF. CDR3 DNA: TGTGCCAGCAGTTTATCGAACAGTCACGAGCAGTACTTC.

The rearrangement links TRBV9 to TRBJ2-6, with D possibly being TRBD2 (6 bases). The V gene lost 4 bases and the J gene lost 0 bases, with 8 bases spanning the gap. CDR1 and CDR2 (germline): SGDLS, YYNGEE. The CDR3 has 15 amino acids. The CDR3 here is CASSLGGSGANVLTF. The CDR3 region has the DNA TGTGCCAGCAGCCTCGGGGGCTCTGGGGCCAACGTCCTGACTTTC.

J is TRBJ1-3 and V is TRBV6-5, with D maybe TRBD1 (6 bases). V was trimmed by 6 bases and J by 0 bases, leaving 12 bases between them. CDR3 size: 15 residues. Germline lookup yields CDR1 MNHEY and CDR2 SVGAGI. The CDR3 DNA reads TGTGCCAGCAGACGACAGGAGACCTCTGGAAACACCATATATTTT. The encoded protein is CASRRQETSGNTIYF.

The chain is built from TRBV29-1 and TRBJ1-2, with 9 nucleotides matching TRBD1. CDR1 SQVTM and CDR2 ANQGSEA come from the germline V gene. This CDR3 has 13 residues. The V segment lost 5 bases and the J segment 3 bases; nucleotides outside the gene matches: 4. CDR3 sequence (DNA): TGCAGCGTTACAGGGGGCCGAGACTATGGCTACACCTTC. Its protein product is CSVTGGRDYGYTF.

The chain has TRBV4-2 and TRBJ2-7; the match to TRBD1 covers 10 bases. This CDR3 has 17 amino acids. Germline trimming cut 0 bases from V and 2 bases from J; bases unmatched to any gene: 7. The V gene's germline CDR1 is LGHNA and CDR2 YNFKEQ. The CDR3 spells CASSQEGTGAKTYEQYF. The CDR3 DNA reads TGTGCCAGCAGCCAAGAGGGGACAGGGGCCAAAACCTACGAGCAGTACTTC.

The V call is TRBV4-2, the J call TRBJ1-6, with D maybe TRBD1 (6 bases). Germline V gives CDR1 LGHNA, CDR2 YNFKEQ. Trimming left V 4 bases short and J 9 bases short, with 7 bases between. The length of the CDR3 is 12 residues. In nucleotides, the CDR3 is TGTGCCAGCAGCCTCAGGGGTTCACCCCTCCACTTT. As protein: CASSLRGSPLHF.

This chain uses TRBV11-1 with TRBJ2-5; the match to TRBD2 covers 12 bases. Germline V CDR1 and CDR2: SGHAT, FQDESV (reference sequence). Trimming took 2 bases from V and 2 from J; bases not matched to a gene: 0. The CDR3 length is 15 residues. CDR3 sequence (DNA): TGTGCCAGCAGCTTACTAGCGGGGGGGCAAGAGACCCAGTACTTC. Residues: CASSLLAGGQETQYF.

The rearrangement joins TRBV6-6 to TRBJ1-3; no reliable D call. Germline CDR1 reads MNHNY; CDR2 reads SVGAGI (reference sequence). Trimming took 8 bases from V and 1 from J, leaving 15 bases between them. This CDR3 has 15 residues. The CDR3 nucleotides are TGTGCCAGCGGAAGGACGGGATCGTCTGGAAACACCATATATTTT. Translated, it gives CASGRTGSSGNTIYF.

This chain links TRBV11-2 with TRBJ1-1; D not resolved. Germline assignment: CDR1 SGHAT and CDR2 FQNNGV. The CDR3 consists of 13 residues. Trimming cost V 5 bases and J 8 bases, with 15 bases left between them. The CDR3 region has the DNA TGTGCCAGCAGCCCTGTGACTCCTTCAGAAGCTTTCTTT. Amino acids: CASSPVTPSEAFF. The entire variable domain, with the rest obtained from reference TRBV11-2 and TRBJ1-1, is as follows: EAGVAQSPRYKIIEKRQSVAFWCNPISGHATLYWYQQILGQGPKLLIQFQNNGVVDDSQLPKDRFSAERLKGVDSTLKIQPAKLEDSAVYLCASSPVTPSEAFFGQGTRLTVV.

V is TRBV30 and J is TRBJ1-5; possibly TRBD1 for D (6 bases). Germline CDR1 is GTSNPN and CDR2 is SVGIG (reference sequence). The CDR3 has 14 residues. V shed 1 base and J shed 11 bases, with 18 bases lying between them. This CDR3 is CAWSARDIKRTQHF. DNA of the CDR3: TGTGCCTGGAGTGCCCGGGACATTAAAAGGACCCAGCATTTT.

This chain joins TRBV7-2 and TRBJ2-5, with 10 bases that match TRBD2. V lost 2 bases, J lost 4 bases, and 7 bases stayed unmatched. The CDR3 is 16 residues long. Germline-derived CDR1 and CDR2 are SGHTA and FQGNSA. The CDR3 is CASSLISGGGGETQYF. In DNA form, the CDR3 reads TGTGCCAGCAGCTTAATCAGCGGGGGGGGCGGAGAGACCCAGTACTTC.

The CDR3 is CASSQAPGPYGYTF. In DNA form, the CDR3 reads TGCGCCAGCAGCCAAGCGCCAGGGCCCTATGGCTACACCTTC. This rearrangement joins TRBV4-1 to TRBJ1-2, with D possibly TRBD1 on 5 matching bases. The CDR3 runs 14 residues. Germline V gene lookup returns CDR1 MGHRA and CDR2 YSYEKL. The V end lost 1 base, the J end lost 4 bases, and 10 bases lay between the germline ends.

The chain joins TRBV5-8 to TRBJ2-3; 7 bases fit TRBD1. CDR3 length: 15 amino acids. Germline CDR1 is SGHTS and CDR2 is YDEGEE. V was pared by 3 bases and J by 4 bases, with 8 bases of the junction left unmatched. DNA for the CDR3: TGTGCCAGCAGCTGGTTCGGGACAGCACCAGATACGCAGTATTTT. It yields the protein CASSWFGTAPDTQYF.

The chain combines TRBV4-2 with TRBJ1-2; 10 nucleotides agree with TRBD1. CDR3 length: 16 residues. CDR1 and CDR2 (germline): LGHNA, YNFKEQ. J lost 4 bases, V lost 3 bases, and 8 bases had no gene match. In nucleotides, the CDR3 is TGTGCCAGCAGCCAGGGACAGGGGATTCGGTTCTATGGCTACACCTTC. It specifies CASSQGQGIRFYGYTF.

This sequence joins TRBV2 and TRBJ1-2, with D tentatively TRBD1 (5 bases). Germline V gene data show CDR1 as SNHLY and CDR2 as FYNNEI. V was cut by 5 bases and J by 3 bases, with 13 bases left in between. The CDR3 runs 14 residues. For the CDR3, the DNA is TGTGCCAGCAGTCCGCGGGACGGAGACTATGGCTACACCTTC. This codes for CASSPRDGDYGYTF.

This CDR3 reads CASIDKGQVNQPQHF. As DNA, the CDR3 is TGTGCCAGCATCGACAAGGGACAGGTCAATCAGCCCCAGCATTTT. The genes are TRBV6-6 and TRBJ1-5; 8 bases match TRBD1. The J segment lost 3 bases and the V segment lost 7 bases, leaving 8 bases of the junction unmatched. The CDR3 has 15 amino acids. Germline V gene sequence: CDR1 MNHNY, CDR2 SVGAGI (reference sequence).

The genes are TRBV19 and TRBJ1-1; D remains unclear. This CDR3 has 12 residues. The ends were cut back, 4 bases at V and 1 base at J, with 4 bases in the middle. Germline V gives CDR1 LNHDA, CDR2 SQIVND (reference sequence). CDR3 residues: CASSTGNTEAFF. The CDR3 DNA sequence: TGTGCCAGTAGTACAGGGAACACTGAAGCTTTCTTT.

This chain joins TRBV5-1 and TRBJ1-1; 8 nucleotides line up with TRBD1. Germline-derived CDR1 and CDR2 are SGHRS and YFSETQ. With V trimmed by 3 bases and J by 1 base, 5 bases remained unmatched. This CDR3 has 15 residues. The CDR3 here is CASSWTGMGNTEAFF. The CDR3 nucleotides are TGCGCCAGCAGCTGGACAGGGATGGGGAACACTGAAGCTTTCTTT.

V and J are TRBV7-6 and TRBJ2-2; 8 positions match TRBD2. The CDR3 has 15 residues. Looked up from germline, CDR1 is SGHVS and CDR2 is FNYEAQ. Trimming removed 4 bases from V and 2 bases from J; junction bases left unmatched: 3. The CDR3 DNA follows: TGTGCCAGCAGCTCGGGACTAGGAAACACCGGGGAGCTGTTTTTT. It encodes CASSSGLGNTGELFF.